The entry below describes one T cell receptor (beta chain). This sample stems from a study of cytomegalovirus exposure and HLA in healthy donors. Germline V CDR1 and CDR2: MGHRA, YSYEKL. The CDR3 has 16 amino acids. V lost 4 bases and J lost 4; bases outside the gene matches: 7. Primers for the PCR totalled 60 Vbeta and 13 Jbeta. Clones were read by immunoSEQ multiplex PCR, and TCRdb kept only the in-frame ones, dropping some. With approximately 110,000 clones in the sample, the ten largest clones hold 2% to 2.5%. The sequence was collected from a man aged 40-50 years in good health and CMV-seronegative. The gene calls are TRBV4-1 and TRBJ2-3; 11 bases agree with TRBD2. The sequenced material came from PBMCs. The CDR3 loop is CASSLWTSGLADTQYF. The CDR3 coding sequence is TGCGCCAGCAGCCTCTGGACTAGCGGGCTCGCAGATACGCAGTATTTT.